The T cell receptor beta chain under discussion was sequenced for a study of cytomegalovirus exposure and HLA in healthy donors. Study results and limitations: In a later analysis, an Asian-associated ancestry cluster reportedly showed fewer N-insertions than the roughly 690-donor mean. Another analysis was done later, and it associated around 15,000 TCR beta sequences with HLA alleles at 0.05 false discovery rate. Immune exposure data for these donors was limited to CMV serostatus. Most likely, a cluster of highly shared sequence variants arose as a sequencing artifact.

The germline V gene encodes CDR1 MNHNS and CDR2 SASEGT. V was clipped by 0 bases and J by 5 bases, with 10 bases between them. This CDR3 contains 14 residues. Comment on this clone: As yet, its antigen is unknown.

PCR employed 60 Vbeta and 13 Jbeta primers. Data came from immunoSEQ multiplex PCR; TCRdb stores just in-frame clones and leaves some out. In the table there are about 110,000 clones, less than 85% of which are singletons. This clonotype originated in a man aged 55 to 69 in good health and CMV-seronegative. The chain uses TRBV6-1 and TRBJ2-5, with a tentative D call TRBD2 (5 bases). The sequencing sample was made of PBMCs. The CDR3 nucleotides are TGTGCCAGCAGTGAAGCAGGAGGATACGAGACCCAGTACTTC. Its protein product is CASSEAGGYETQYF.